The clone carrying this TCR beta chain has only a few counts. The entry originates in a study of blood T cell repertoires in COVID-19. Study background: PBMCs, B-cell-depleted T cells, or T cells provided the cDNA or gDNA that made up the material.

V lost 1 base and J 7 bases, leaving 14 bases between the germline ends. CDR3 length: 15 residues. Germline V gene sequence: CDR1 SGHNT, CDR2 YYREEE (reference sequence). As handled by the study authors: Reference gene primer amplification in the assay estimated nucleated cell counts. Libraries were prepared by immunoSEQ multiplex PCR; TCRdb keeps only in-frame clonotypes and omits some of them. That table furnishes V, J and clone size, whereas the DNA furnished D and trimming. The data show about 200,000 clones, about 78% seen once. This TCR derives from a woman in her sixties or seventies with acute or convalescent COVID-19. The material sequenced was peripheral blood. The chain carries TRBV5-4 and TRBJ2-2, with TRBD2 as a possible D gene (5 bases). Here the CDR3 reads CASSLFGVEGGELFF. As DNA, the CDR3 is TGTGCCAGCAGCTTGTTTGGGGTAGAGGGCGGGGAGCTGTTTTTT.